A single sample is the source of the 32 T cell receptor beta chains below, sequenced in a study of response to subunit inactivated influenza vaccine. Each CDR3 protein is one row after TCRdb ran MiXCR on the RT-PCR reads. The sample holds around 580,000 distinct CDR3 sequences, around 15% seen once. The material sequenced was PBMCs from blood, taken about 11 days after vaccination. The receptor set was obtained from a man between 50 and 59 years old who received an inactivated influenza vaccine.

This chain connects TRBV7-8 to TRBJ2-1; D ambiguous. V was trimmed by 3 bases and J by 1 base, leaving 13 bases between them. This CDR3 region has 16 residues. Germline loops: CDR1 SGHVS, CDR2 FQNEAQ. The CDR3 loop reads CASSFPSGKSYNEQFF. CDR3 DNA sequence: TGTGCCAGCAGCTTCCCTAGTGGGAAATCCTACAATGAGCAGTTCTTC.

The J gene is TRBJ1-1, the V gene TRBV20-1; D gene unclear. Germline assignment: CDR1 DFQATT and CDR2 SNEGSKA (reference sequence). Trimming took 3 bases from V and 5 from J, leaving 10 bases between them. This CDR3 comprises 12 residues. This CDR3 reads CSASQIGTEAFF. The CDR3 DNA sequence: TGCAGTGCTAGTCAGATCGGGACTGAAGCTTTCTTT.

This clonotype was seen a few times. This chain uses TRBV10-2 with TRBJ2-2; D call uncertain. Germline CDR1 reads WSHSY; CDR2 reads SAAADI. V was trimmed by 1 base and J by 7 bases, leaving 4 bases between them. The CDR3 has 12 amino acids. The CDR3 DNA is TGCGCCAGCAGTGAGTTTGGCGGGGAGCTGTTTTTT. Translated, it gives CASSEFGGELFF.

The chain recombines TRBV28 with TRBJ1-1, with TRBD1 matching 7 bases. CDR1 MDHEN and CDR2 SYDVKM come from the germline V gene. The CDR3 sequence is 15 residues long. With 7 bases clipped from V and 0 bases from J, the junction kept 8 bases outside the gene matches. The DNA of the CDR3 is TGTGCCAGCACCCCCGGGGGACAGCTGAACACTGAAGCTTTCTTT. Translation: CASTPGGQLNTEAFF.

The chain is built from TRBV28 and TRBJ2-7; the D gene is possibly TRBD2 (5 bases). In germline, CDR1 is MDHEN, CDR2 SYDVKM. V lost 5 bases and J 5 bases, leaving 16 bases between the germline ends. CDR3 length: 14 residues. The CDR3 spells CASSRVLDSDEQYF. DNA for the CDR3: TGTGCCAGCAGTCGAGTACTAGATTCGGACGAGCAGTACTTC.

This clonotype was detected a few times. V gene TRBV5-3 combines with J gene TRBJ2-2; the D gene is possibly TRBD2 (5 bases). TRBV5-3 is an ORF for which the function is uncertain. V was pared by 4 bases and J by 1 base, with 14 bases between. The CDR3 loop spans 16 amino acids. The CDR3 sequence is CARSGLLLGNTGELFF. CDR3 DNA sequence: TGTGCCAGAAGCGGCCTATTACTAGGGAACACCGGGGAGCTGTTTTTT.

This chain connects TRBV15 to TRBJ2-1, with 9 bases matching TRBD1. The V and J ends lost 1 base and 7 bases, in that order; junction bases with no gene match: 17. Germline V gene sequence: CDR1 LNHNV, CDR2 YYDKDF (reference sequence). There are 19 residues in the CDR3. The CDR3 sequence: CATSRVGSGGTGFRNEQFF. The CDR3 nucleotides read TGTGCCACCAGCAGAGTGGGATCCGGAGGGACAGGGTTCAGGAATGAGCAGTTCTTC.

The rearrangement uses TRBV7-2 and TRBJ2-7, with D possibly TRBD1 on 6 matching bases. The V and J ends lost 5 bases and 2 bases respectively, with 16 bases between them. There are 15 residues in the CDR3. In germline, CDR1 is SGHTA, CDR2 FQGNSA. CDR3 in amino acids: CASSPLWGLPYEQYF. The CDR3 DNA reads as TGTGCCAGCAGCCCCTTGTGGGGGCTACCCTACGAGCAGTACTTC.

The gene calls are TRBV7-7 and TRBJ2-5, with 8 bases matching TRBD2. Germline V gene data show CDR1 as SSHAT and CDR2 as FNYEAQ (reference sequence). V lost 6 bases and J lost 3; bases outside the gene matches: 3. The length of the CDR3 is 13 residues. CDR3 loop: CASRKAGEETQYF. In nucleotides, the CDR3 is TGTGCCAGCAGAAAAGCGGGAGAAGAGACCCAGTACTTC.

V and J are TRBV20-1 and TRBJ2-7; 12 bases match TRBD2. The CDR3 runs to 14 residues. Germline assignment: CDR1 DFQATT and CDR2 SNEGSKA (reference sequence). The V segment lost 3 bases and the J segment 7 bases; nucleotides outside the gene matches: 7. Here the CDR3 reads CSASRLAGAREQYF. In DNA, the CDR3 is TGCAGTGCTAGCCGACTAGCGGGAGCTCGGGAGCAGTACTTC.

This sequence joins TRBV11-2 and TRBJ1-2; D might be TRBD1 (6 bases). The CDR3 runs 14 residues. Trimming stripped 5 bases from V and 6 bases from J, with 16 bases between. In germline, CDR1 is SGHAT, CDR2 FQNNGV. CDR3 sequence reads: CASSIGQRANGYTF. CDR3 nucleotides: TGTGCCAGCAGCATTGGACAGCGGGCTAATGGCTACACCTTC.

Many counts were recorded for this clonotype. V usage is TRBV5-1 and J usage is TRBJ2-1, with TRBD2 matching over 8 bases. The germline V gene has CDR1 SGHRS and CDR2 YFSETQ. The CDR3 consists of 16 residues. The trim removed 0 bases at V and 8 bases at J, leaving 10 bases unmatched. CDR3 loop: CASSLGGTSTYDEQFF. CDR3 bases: TGCGCCAGCAGCTTGGGGGGGACTAGTACTTACGATGAGCAGTTCTTC.

This clonotype was seen a handful of times. The chain links TRBV28 to TRBJ2-2; 10 nucleotides match TRBD1. The CDR3 sequence is 15 residues long. Unmatched junction bases numbered 10, after V lost 7 bases and J lost 8 bases. Germline CDR1 is MDHEN and CDR2 is SYDVKM. The CDR3 spells CASIPVGQGKGELFF. DNA for the CDR3: TGTGCCAGCATTCCTGTGGGACAGGGGAAGGGGGAGCTGTTTTTT.

In this sample, this clonotype turned up a few times. The rearrangement joins TRBV11-1 to TRBJ2-3; 10 bases fit TRBD2. CDR1 and CDR2 from the germline V gene are SGHAT and FQDESV (reference sequence). V lost 1 base and J lost 0; bases outside the gene matches: 7. The length of the CDR3 is 18 residues. The CDR3 nucleotides read TGTGCCAGCAGCTTAGGGGCTAGCGGGGGCCCTAGCACAGATACGCAGTATTTT. Amino acids: CASSLGASGGPSTDTQYF.

This clonotype was observed a few times. The chain recombines TRBV27 with TRBJ2-7; possibly TRBD1 or TRBD2 for D (5 bases each). The germline V gene has CDR1 MNHEY and CDR2 SMNVEV (reference sequence). Trimming cost V 10 bases and J 4 bases, with 20 bases left between them. This CDR3 contains 14 residues. The CDR3 reads CATRRGEPLYEQYF. DNA of the CDR3: TGTGCCACTCGCCGGGGCGAACCGTTATACGAGCAGTACTTC.

Turning to this clonotype: The junction differs from germline at one of its ends, possibly a read error. The chain is built from TRBV7-7 and TRBJ1-1; TRBD1 aligns across 11 bases. Germline V CDR1 and CDR2: SSHAT, FNYEAQ (reference sequence). The CDR3 spans 15 residues. CDR3 residues: CASSLVPGQGAVSFF. DNA for the CDR3: TGTGCTAGCAGCTTAGTACCTGGACAGGGGGCGGTATCTTTCTTT.

This clonotype occurred a few times. The rearrangement joins TRBV5-1 to TRBJ2-7; D possibly corresponds to TRBD1 (5 bases). V lost 7 bases, J lost 5 bases, and 19 bases lay in between. CDR1 is SGHRS, CDR2 YFSETQ, per germline. The CDR3 is 14 amino acids. The CDR3 DNA follows: TGCGCCAGCTGCTACCAGGGTGGCAGGGACGAGCAGTACTTC. Translation gives CASCYQGGRDEQYF.

V is TRBV5-6 and J is TRBJ2-1; TRBD2 matches at 7 bases. This CDR3 is 17 amino acids long. V lost 4 bases to trimming and J lost 0 bases; unmatched junction nucleotides: 10. CDR1 and CDR2 (germline): SGHDT, YYEEEE. The CDR3 sequence is CASSSTSARTSYNEQFF. DNA for the CDR3: TGTGCCAGCAGCAGTACTAGCGCCAGGACCTCCTACAATGAGCAGTTCTTC. Together with reference TRBV5-6 and TRBJ2-1, the CDR3 gives the full variable domain: DAGVTQSPTHLIKTRGQQVTLRCSPKSGHDTVSWYQQALGQGPQFIFQYYEEEERQRGNFPDRFSGHQFPNYSSELNVNALLLGDSALYLCASSSTSARTSYNEQFFGPGTRLTVL.

The rearrangement joins TRBV16 to TRBJ1-4; TRBD1 agrees at 12 bases. The trim removed 4 bases at V and 6 bases at J, leaving 9 bases unmatched. The CDR3 is 17 amino acids. CDR1 and CDR2 (germline): KGHSY, FQNENV. The CDR3 spells CASSPSRDRGQDEKLFF. The CDR3 DNA reads TGTGCCAGCAGCCCGTCCCGGGACAGGGGGCAGGATGAAAAACTGTTTTTT.

The chain couples TRBV27 to TRBJ1-6, with a weak D call TRBD1 (5 bases). This CDR3 spans 13 amino acids. Trimming removed 8 bases from V and 7 bases from J, with 12 bases in between. CDR1 and CDR2 (germline): MNHEY, SMNVEV (reference sequence). The CDR3 nucleotides are TGTGCCAGCCGTTCGGGGGTAAATTCACCCCTCCACTTT. Its translation is CASRSGVNSPLHF.

The CDR3 here is CSVTLQSRGEQFF. The CDR3 DNA follows: TGCAGCGTTACCCTGCAAAGCCGGGGTGAGCAGTTCTTC. The chain couples TRBV29-1 to TRBJ2-1, with a possible D match to TRBD2 (5 bases). From germline, CDR1 is SQVTM and CDR2 ANQGSEA. V dropped 5 bases and J dropped 9 bases, with 17 bases sitting between them. This CDR3 has 13 amino acids.

This clonotype has ten or more counts. V is TRBV5-1 and J is TRBJ2-1, with TRBD2 matching 12 bases. The CDR3 is 17 amino acids. The junction had 7 bases not matched to a gene; V was cut back by 0 bases and J by 6 bases. Germline CDR1 is SGHRS and CDR2 is YFSETQ. CDR3 region: CASSLEASGGALNEQFF. CDR3 nucleotides: TGCGCCAGCAGCTTGGAGGCTAGCGGGGGGGCCCTCAATGAGCAGTTCTTC.

V gene TRBV11-2 combines with J gene TRBJ2-7; D may be TRBD1 (6 bases). Germline-derived CDR1 and CDR2 are SGHAT and FQNNGV. The CDR3 loop spans 15 amino acids. V dropped 2 bases and J dropped 0 bases, with 11 bases sitting between them. The CDR3 sequence: CASSLQAGASYEQYF. In nucleotides, the CDR3 is TGTGCCAGCAGCTTACAGGCAGGGGCCTCCTACGAGCAGTACTTC.

This clonotype turned up a few times. The V gene is TRBV20-1, the J gene TRBJ2-3; TRBD2 might be the D (5 bases). Trimming removed 2 bases from V and 2 bases from J, with 20 bases in between. The germline CDR1 and CDR2 sequences are DFQATT and SNEGSKA (reference sequence). This CDR3 spans 17 amino acids. The CDR3 region has the DNA TGCAGTGCTAGACGGCAGACTATCACGGCTACCACAGATACGCAGTATTTT. It is translated as CSARRQTITATTDTQYF.

This clonotype was seen more than once but under ten times. This chain joins TRBV4-3 and TRBJ1-6; D not resolved. Germline lookup yields CDR1 LGHNA and CDR2 YSLEER. The CDR3 is made up of 19 amino acids. Trimming shortened V by 0 bases and J by 0 bases, and 15 bases separated the two germline ends. This CDR3 reads CASSQDIGSESSYNSPLHF. The DNA of the CDR3 is TGCGCCAGCAGCCAAGATATCGGGTCAGAAAGCTCCTATAATTCACCCCTCCACTTT.

CDR3 in amino acids: CATSDFSSSYNEQFF. The DNA of the CDR3 is TGTGCCACCAGTGATTTCTCTAGCTCCTACAATGAGCAGTTCTTC. This rearrangement joins TRBV24-1 to TRBJ2-1, with D hard to call. CDR1 is KGHDR and CDR2 is SFDVKD in the germline V gene. The CDR3 totals 15 residues. Trimming left V 1 base short and J 0 bases short, with 6 bases between.

This clonotype was observed a few times. This CDR3 is CSANRMNTEAFF. The CDR3, as DNA: TGCAGTGCTAACAGAATGAACACTGAAGCTTTCTTT. The chain couples TRBV20-1 to TRBJ1-1; D is unresolved. Germline V gives CDR1 DFQATT, CDR2 SNEGSKA (reference sequence). The V gene lost 4 bases and the J gene lost 0 bases, with 6 bases spanning the gap. The CDR3 is 12 residues long.

This clonotype was counted only a few times. The chain joins TRBV30 to TRBJ1-6; TRBD1 might be the D (5 bases). The CDR3 consists of 15 residues. Germline CDR1 is GTSNPN and CDR2 is SVGIG (reference sequence). With 5 bases removed from V and 4 bases from J, the gap between germline ends came to 15 bases. The CDR3 loop reads CAWSEGAEYNSPLHF. CDR3 sequence (DNA): TGTGCCTGGTCAGAAGGGGCGGAATATAATTCACCCCTCCACTTT.

The sample holds a few counts of this clonotype. The J gene is TRBJ2-7, the V gene TRBV6-2 or TRBV6-3; 9 bases align to TRBD1. The CDR3 covers 15 residues. V lost 3 bases and J lost 6; bases outside the gene matches: 9. Germline V CDR1 and CDR2: MNHEY, SVGEGT. The CDR3 spells CASSYLGQGSSEQYF. In DNA, the CDR3 is TGTGCCAGCAGTTATTTGGGACAGGGTTCTTCCGAGCAGTACTTC.

The chain carries TRBV5-5 and TRBJ1-2; D gene uncertain. Between the trimmed V and J ends, which lost 0 bases and 0 bases, there was a span of 9 bases. The V gene's germline CDR1 is SGHKS and CDR2 YYEKEE (reference sequence). There are 15 residues in the CDR3. CDR3 sequence reads: CASSLAASSNYGYTF. The CDR3 nucleotides are TGTGCCAGCAGCTTGGCCGCCAGCTCTAACTATGGCTACACCTTC.

The sample holds many counts of this clonotype. The chain recombines TRBV25-1 with TRBJ1-2; 7 nucleotides line up with TRBD1. V lost 1 base, J lost 13 bases, and 9 bases stayed unmatched. Germline loops: CDR1 MGHDK, CDR2 SYGVNS. The CDR3 loop spans 13 amino acids. CDR3 nucleotides: TGTGCCAGCAGTGAATCACCGGGGACAGCCTGCACCTTC. It codes for CASSESPGTACTF.

This clonotype was recorded a few times. The chain couples TRBV24-1 to TRBJ2-1; 7 nucleotides align to TRBD1. Germline loops: CDR1 KGHDR, CDR2 SFDVKD. The CDR3 has 14 amino acids. V dropped 5 bases and J dropped 6; count of bases not matched to a gene: 6. CDR3 region: CATSASPGGNEQFF. CDR3 bases: TGTGCCACCAGTGCGTCGCCAGGGGGCAATGAGCAGTTCTTC.